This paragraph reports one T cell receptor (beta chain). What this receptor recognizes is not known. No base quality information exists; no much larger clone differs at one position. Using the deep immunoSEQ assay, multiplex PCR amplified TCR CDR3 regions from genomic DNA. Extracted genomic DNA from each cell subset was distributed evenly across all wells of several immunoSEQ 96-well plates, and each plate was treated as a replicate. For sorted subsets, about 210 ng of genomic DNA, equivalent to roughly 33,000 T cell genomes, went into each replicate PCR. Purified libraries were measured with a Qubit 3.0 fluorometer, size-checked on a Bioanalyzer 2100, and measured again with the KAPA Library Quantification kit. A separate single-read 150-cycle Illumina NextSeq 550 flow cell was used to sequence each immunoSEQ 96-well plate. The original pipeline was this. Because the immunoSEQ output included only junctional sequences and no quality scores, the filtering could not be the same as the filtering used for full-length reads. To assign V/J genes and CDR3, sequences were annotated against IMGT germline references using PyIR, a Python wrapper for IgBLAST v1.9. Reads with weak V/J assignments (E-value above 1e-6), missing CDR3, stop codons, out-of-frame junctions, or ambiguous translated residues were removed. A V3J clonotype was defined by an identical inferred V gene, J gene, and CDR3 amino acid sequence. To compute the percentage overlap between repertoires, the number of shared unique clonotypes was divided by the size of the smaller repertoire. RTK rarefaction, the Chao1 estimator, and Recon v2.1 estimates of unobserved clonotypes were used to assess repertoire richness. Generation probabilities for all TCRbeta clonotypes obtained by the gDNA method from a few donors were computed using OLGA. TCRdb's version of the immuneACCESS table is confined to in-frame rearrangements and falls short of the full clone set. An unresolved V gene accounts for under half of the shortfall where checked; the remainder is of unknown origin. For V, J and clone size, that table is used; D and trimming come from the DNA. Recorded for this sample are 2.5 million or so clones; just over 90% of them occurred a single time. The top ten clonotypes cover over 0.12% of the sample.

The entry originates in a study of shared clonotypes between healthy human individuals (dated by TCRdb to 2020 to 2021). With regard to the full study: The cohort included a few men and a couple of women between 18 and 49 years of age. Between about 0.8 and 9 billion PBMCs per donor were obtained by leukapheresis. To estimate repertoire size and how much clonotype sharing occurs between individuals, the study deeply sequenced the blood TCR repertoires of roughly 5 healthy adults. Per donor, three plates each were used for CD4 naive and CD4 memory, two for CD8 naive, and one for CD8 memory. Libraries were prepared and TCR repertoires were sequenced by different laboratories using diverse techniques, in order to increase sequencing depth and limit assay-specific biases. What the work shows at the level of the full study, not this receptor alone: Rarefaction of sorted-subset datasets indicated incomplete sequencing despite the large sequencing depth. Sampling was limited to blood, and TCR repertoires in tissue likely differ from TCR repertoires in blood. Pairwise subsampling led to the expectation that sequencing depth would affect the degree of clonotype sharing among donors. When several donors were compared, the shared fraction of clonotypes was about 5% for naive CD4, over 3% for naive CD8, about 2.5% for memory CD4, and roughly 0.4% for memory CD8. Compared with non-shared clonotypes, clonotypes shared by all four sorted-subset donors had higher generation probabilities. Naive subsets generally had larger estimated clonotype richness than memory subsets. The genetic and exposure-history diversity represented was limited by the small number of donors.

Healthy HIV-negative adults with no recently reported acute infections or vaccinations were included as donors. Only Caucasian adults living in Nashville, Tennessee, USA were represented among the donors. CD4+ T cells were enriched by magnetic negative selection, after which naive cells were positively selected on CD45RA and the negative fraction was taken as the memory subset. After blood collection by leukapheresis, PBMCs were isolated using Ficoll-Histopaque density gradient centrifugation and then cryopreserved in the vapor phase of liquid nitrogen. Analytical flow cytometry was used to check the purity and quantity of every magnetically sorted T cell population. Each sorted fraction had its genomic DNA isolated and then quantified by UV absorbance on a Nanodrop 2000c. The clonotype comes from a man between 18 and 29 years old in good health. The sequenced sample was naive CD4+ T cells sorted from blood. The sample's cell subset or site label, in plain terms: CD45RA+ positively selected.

The CDR3 is CAWSPGQVYYGYTF. The nucleotide sequence is given as TGTGCCTGGAGCCCTGGACAAGTCTATTATGGCTACACCTTC. The chain uses TRBV30 and TRBJ1-2; the best D guess is TRBD1, with 5 bases matching. V gives up 3 bases and J gives up 5 bases, and the segment between their germline ends measures 16 bases. The CDR3 starts with the cysteine, ends with the phenylalanine, and has 14 residues. The sequence is cut down to CDR3 DNA, 42 bases in frame from base 1. In the germline V gene (reference sequence), CDR1 corresponds to GTSNPN and CDR2 to SVGIG.